The present T cell receptor beta chain was sequenced within a study of blood T cell repertoires in COVID-19 (dated by TCRdb to 2018 to 2020). General notes on the study: The collaborator samples originated in the United States, Italy and Spain and spanned the acute and convalescent phases of COVID-19. The prospective study material was composed of cDNA or gDNA derived from T cells, B-cell-depleted T cells, or PBMCs. Subjects who had been exposed to COVID-19, were actively infected with it, or had recovered from it provided the deeply sampled blood TCRbeta repertoires that made up the dataset. The repertoires were made available in a free public database intended to serve as a resource for research on the immune response to SARS-CoV-2. Samples came from the ongoing ImmuneRACE study (first 160 participants) plus 1,254 subjects from 6 global collaborators. Nearly every sample came with metadata listing a de-identified subject ID, COVID-19 status, age in years and sex. HLA class I and class II types, where available, came from metadata supplied by the sample provider rather than from assay-based typing.

In the prospective study, participants were 18 to 89 years old, resided in 24 geographic areas of the United States, and were enrolled through a virtual design. In the prospective study, cohorts were assigned on the basis of participant-reported clinical history obtained from a screening survey and a study questionnaire. Recovered participants in ImmuneRACE Cohort 3 were defined as having two consecutive negative NP/OP PCR tests, clearance from a healthcare professional, or resolution of symptoms. Mobile phlebotomists in the prospective study collected whole blood, serum and a nasopharyngeal or oropharyngeal swab from every participant. Additional blood draws and questionnaires over an approximately 2-month period could optionally be provided by prospective study participants. Before DNA extraction, blood samples from the prospective study were shipped at room temperature or frozen. In regard to this clone: Its antigen is unknown. Per-nucleotide qualities are absent, and no much larger clonotype sits a single base away.

Overall study outcomes, separate from this receptor: The amount of clinical and demographic metadata varied by source and participant and was provided uncurated.

The immunoSEQ Assay, a bias-controlled multiplex PCR, was used to amplify TCRbeta CDR3 regions from genomic DNA. As for the original processing: The number of nucleated cells in each sample was estimated by amplification of reference gene primers within the assay. Sequence reads were collapsed and filtered to measure the absolute abundance of every unique TCRbeta CDR3 rearrangement. Productive Simpson clonality was computed per sample as the square root of Simpson's diversity index over productive rearrangements. TCRdb carries this immuneACCESS record with in-frame sequences only. Its versions omit some clonotypes, under half of them owing to an unresolved V gene in the studies checked, with the rest unexplained. V and J calls and clone size are those listed in that table; D and trimming were worked out from the DNA. The sample table shows about 170,000 clones, and over 75% are seen once. The ten largest make up approximately 0.8% of the sample.

The sequencing input was PBMCs or T cells enriched from blood (not recorded which). This sequence was found in a woman younger than 35 who had recovered from COVID-19.

The DNA sequence is as follows: TGCAGCGTCGGACGGGACTACAATGAGCAGTTCTTC. This yields the protein CSVGRDYNEQFF. The chain is assembled from TRBV29-1 and TRBJ2-1; TRBD2 could be the D gene, as 5 bases match. Its CDR3 holds 12 amino acids, cysteine through phenylalanine. The CDR3 DNA has 36 bases and is translated from base 1. Looking up the germline V gene yields CDR1 SQVTM and CDR2 ANQGSEA. Trimming takes 6 bases from V and 3 bases from J, and the germline ends sit 9 bases apart.